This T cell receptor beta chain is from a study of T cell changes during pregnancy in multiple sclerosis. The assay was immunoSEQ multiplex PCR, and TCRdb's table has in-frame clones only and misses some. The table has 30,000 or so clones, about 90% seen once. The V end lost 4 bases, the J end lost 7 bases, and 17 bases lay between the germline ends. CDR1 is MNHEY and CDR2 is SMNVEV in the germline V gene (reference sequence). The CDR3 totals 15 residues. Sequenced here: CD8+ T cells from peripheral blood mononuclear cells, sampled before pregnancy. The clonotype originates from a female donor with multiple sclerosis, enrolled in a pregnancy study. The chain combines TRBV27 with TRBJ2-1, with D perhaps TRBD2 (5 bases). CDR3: CASSSRLQRANEQFF. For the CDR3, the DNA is TGTGCCAGCAGTTCCCGACTCCAGAGGGCGAATGAGCAGTTCTTC.